Listed below are T cell receptor beta chains from one sample, sequenced in a study of sequential checkpoint blockade in melanoma. Clones were sequenced by immunoSEQ multiplex PCR, and TCRdb holds only the in-frame ones, with some missing. The sample has fewer than 35,000 clones, 70% to 80% seen once. The sequencing used CD8+ T cells sorted from blood (inferred from file names), collected from a patient given nivolumab and ipilimumab in sequence. Receptor source: a human donor with melanoma. The CDR3 runs from the conserved cysteine through the conserved F or W. D genes are given only for firm matches. Not all rows give a size; the values are once, few, many and, for expanded clones, a class.

DNA,CDR3,D,V,size,J
TGTGCCAGCAGCTCAGACAGGGGGGGCGAGCAGTACTTC,CASSSDRGGEQYF,TRBD1,TRBV7-9,.,TRBJ2-7
TGCAGTGCTAGACCAGACTACGAGCAGTACTTC,CSARPDYEQYF,.,TRBV20-1,.,TRBJ2-7
TGTGCCAGCAGCCAGGAAACAGCGGGATCACCCCTCCACTTT,CASSQETAGSPLHF,.,TRBV4-2,.,TRBJ1-6
TGCGCCAGCAGCCAAGTTTGGCAGCGGGGCGGCGGGGAGACCCAGTACTTC,CASSQVWQRGGGETQYF,TRBD2,TRBV4-3,.,TRBJ2-5
TGTGCCAGCAGCGTAGGGACTAGCGGGAGGGCCAATGAGCAGTTCTTC,CASSVGTSGRANEQFF,TRBD2,TRBV9,.,TRBJ2-1
TGTGCCAGCAGTTTCGCGGGGGAAAACATTCAGTACTTC,CASSFAGENIQYF,TRBD2,TRBV6-5,.,TRBJ2-4
TGTGCCAGCAGCCCCGAACGCAGGGCGAAAGAGACCCAGTACTTC,CASSPERRAKETQYF,.,TRBV28,.,TRBJ2-5
TGTGCCAGCAGCCTATTGGACAAAAGCACAGATACGCAGTATTTT,CASSLLDKSTDTQYF,.,TRBV7-2,.,TRBJ2-3
TGCGCCAGCTTACTACGGGGTGCGGATACGCAGTATTTT,CASLLRGADTQYF,.,TRBV4-3,.,TRBJ2-3
TGTGCCAGTAGTATCGGCGGGGGGGCCGCGGAGCTGTTTTTT,CASSIGGGAAELFF,TRBD2,TRBV19,few,TRBJ2-2
TGTGCCAGTAGTACAGGGTCCACGAGCACAGATACGCAGTATTTT,CASSTGSTSTDTQYF,.,TRBV19,.,TRBJ2-3
TGCAGCGTTGAAGGTTTGGCTCATCATGGGGCGCGCTACAATGAGCAGTTCTTC,CSVEGLAHHGARYNEQFF,.,TRBV29-1,.,TRBJ2-1
TGCGCCAGCAGTGAGTGGGAGACAGGAACCTACGAGCAGTACTTC,CASSEWETGTYEQYF,.,TRBV10-2,.,TRBJ2-7
TGTGCCAGCAGCTTAGTGGGAAACAGGGGGTGGACGGACGGCTATGGCTACACCTTC,CASSLVGNRGWTDGYGYTF,TRBD1,TRBV5-6,.,TRBJ1-2
TGTGCCAGCAGCGCCGCCGGGACAGGGGTCTACGAGCAGTACTTC,CASSAAGTGVYEQYF,TRBD1,TRBV9,medium-sized,TRBJ2-7
TGCGCCAGCAGCTTGGCGGGGTCCTACAATGAGCAGTTCTTC,CASSLAGSYNEQFF,.,TRBV5-1,.,TRBJ2-1
TGTGCCAGCAGTCCCCAGGGACAGGGAATGAACCAGCCCCAGCATTTT,CASSPQGQGMNQPQHF,TRBD1,TRBV28,few,TRBJ1-5
TGTGCCAGTAACCCGAAGCGGGGGTTGGCCGGGGAGCTGTTTTTT,CASNPKRGLAGELFF,TRBD2,TRBV19,few,TRBJ2-2
TGTGCCAGTAGCCCGGGAATGGGTCGGTACGAGCAGTACTTC,CASSPGMGRYEQYF,.,TRBV19,few,TRBJ2-7
TGTGCCAGCAGCGTGGGACCTCCCCGGGATAATCAGCCCCAGCATTTT,CASSVGPPRDNQPQHF,.,TRBV5-4,.,TRBJ1-5
TGTGCCAGCAGCCACCCTAGCGGGGGAGGATCGGCACGCGAGCAGTACTTC,CASSHPSGGGSAREQYF,TRBD2,TRBV4-2,.,TRBJ2-7
TGTGCCCTGAACCGGGACAGTCCTGGGGCCAACGTCCTGACTTTC,CALNRDSPGANVLTF,TRBD1,TRBV7-2,few,TRBJ2-6
TGCGCCAGCAGCCTCGGACTAGCGGGGACTTACGAGCAGTACTTC,CASSLGLAGTYEQYF,TRBD2,TRBV4-1,once,TRBJ2-7
TGTGCCAGCAGCCTGACGTTTACTAGCGGAAGTCCCTACGAGCAGTACTTC,CASSLTFTSGSPYEQYF,TRBD2,TRBV7-9,few,TRBJ2-7
TGTGCCAGCAGCTTTACTAGCGGGAGTGGGAATGAGCAGTTCTTC,CASSFTSGSGNEQFF,TRBD2,TRBV6-4,.,TRBJ2-1
TGCAGTGCTAGAGTAGAGGGAATTCAGCATTTT,CSARVEGIQHF,.,TRBV20-1,.,TRBJ1-5
TGCAGCGTAAATCAGGTAGACTCCTACGAGCAGTACTTC,CSVNQVDSYEQYF,.,TRBV29-1,.,TRBJ2-7
TGTGCCACCAGCAGACTCTCAGCGGCTAGCACAGATACGCAGTATTTT,CATSRLSAASTDTQYF,.,TRBV15,.,TRBJ2-3
TGTGCCAGCAGTTTTTTGGGACTAGCGGGGACCCATCCCTACGAGCAGTACTTC,CASSFLGLAGTHPYEQYF,TRBD2,TRBV28,.,TRBJ2-7
TGTGCCAGTAGTTCATGGGGGGGCTCCTACGAGCAGTACTTC,CASSSWGGSYEQYF,TRBD2,TRBV19,few,TRBJ2-7
TGCGCCAGCAATCAGGGACTTTTTTCTAACTATGGCTACACCTTC,CASNQGLFSNYGYTF,.,TRBV4-3,.,TRBJ1-2
TGTGCCTGGATCCACAGGGGGCTCGGCTATGGCTACACCTTC,CAWIHRGLGYGYTF,TRBD1,TRBV30,.,TRBJ1-2
TGTGCCAGCAGCCAAGTGCGGGGGGGGGATGAGCAGTTCTTC,CASSQVRGGDEQFF,TRBD2,TRBV4-2,few,TRBJ2-1
TGCGCCAGCAGCCAAGATCGGAGCGGGAGACGGGAGCAGTACTTC,CASSQDRSGRREQYF,TRBD2,TRBV4-1,.,TRBJ2-5
TGTGCCAGCAGTGCCGGGACAGGGAACACTGAAGCTTTCTTT,CASSAGTGNTEAFF,TRBD1,TRBV6-4,few,TRBJ1-1
TGTGCCAGCACCCCTAGCGGAATTACCTACGAGCAGTACTTC,CASTPSGITYEQYF,TRBD2,TRBV11-2,.,TRBJ2-7
TGTGCCAGCAGCCTAGCGGGGCCTTCCTACGAGCAGTACTTC,CASSLAGPSYEQYF,TRBD2,TRBV7-8,.,TRBJ2-7
TGTGCCAGCAGCCGGACTAGCGGGGCCGGTCAAGAGACCCAGTACTTC,CASSRTSGAGQETQYF,TRBD2,TRBV7-6,.,TRBJ2-5
TGTGCCAGCAGTTTCCGGCGCGGGGATGGCTACACCTTC,CASSFRRGDGYTF,.,TRBV27,.,TRBJ1-2
TGTGCCAGCAGTTACTCAGCGGGCCTACAAGAGACCCAGTACTTC,CASSYSAGLQETQYF,.,TRBV6-5,.,TRBJ2-5
TGTGCCAGCAGGTTCTCAGCGAGCTCCTACGAGCAGTACTTC,CASRFSASSYEQYF,.,TRBV27,.,TRBJ2-7
TGTGCCACCCAGTCTAGCGGGGTTAACAATGAGCAGTTCTTC,CATQSSGVNNEQFF,TRBD2,TRBV7-9,.,TRBJ2-1
TGTGCCAGCAGCTCTGATTTCCGGGACAGGGGATTCTACGAGCAGTACTTC,CASSSDFRDRGFYEQYF,TRBD1,TRBV7-2,.,TRBJ2-7
TGTGCCAGCTCCGGGGACAACCGGTTAAAACTGTTTTTT,CASSGDNRLKLFF,.,TRBV13,.,TRBJ1-4
TGTGCCAGCTCTAGCGGGCACAATGAGCAGTTCTTC,CASSSGHNEQFF,TRBD2,TRBV28,once,TRBJ2-1
TGCGCCAGCAGCCAAGATACAGGGACTAATGAAAAACTGTTTTTT,CASSQDTGTNEKLFF,.,TRBV4-3,.,TRBJ1-4
TGTGCCAGCAGTGAAGACAGGGGGTACCGTCAGCCCCAGCATTTT,CASSEDRGYRQPQHF,TRBD1,TRBV6-1,.,TRBJ1-5
TGTGCCAGCAGCTCGACAGGGAGCTCCTACAATGAGCAGTTCTTC,CASSSTGSSYNEQFF,TRBD1,TRBV28,once,TRBJ2-1
TGTGCCGCCGGACAGGCGATCGGAGCTTTCTTT,CAAGQAIGAFF,TRBD1,TRBV10-3,few,TRBJ1-1
TGTGCCAGCAGCTTATGGGGCGACTATGGCTACACCTTC,CASSLWGDYGYTF,.,TRBV7-9,once,TRBJ1-2
TGTGCCAGCAGCGCCCTTTTAGAATCCGAGGAAGCTTTCTTT,CASSALLESEEAFF,.,TRBV9,.,TRBJ1-1
TGCGCCAGCAGCTCGGGGGACACTGAAGCTTTCTTT,CASSSGDTEAFF,.,TRBV5-1,.,TRBJ1-1
TGTGCCAGCAGCCAACCTACAGGGGGCGTCGAGCAGTACTTC,CASSQPTGGVEQYF,TRBD1,TRBV4-2,.,TRBJ2-7
TGTGCCAGCAGTGACTTTGCGGGGAATGAGCAGTTCTTC,CASSDFAGNEQFF,.,TRBV6-4,.,TRBJ2-1